This T cell receptor (beta chain) came from a study of blood T cell repertoires in COVID-19. The CDR3 loop spans 15 amino acids. Germline V gene data show CDR1 as MNHEY and CDR2 as SMNVEV (reference sequence). Trimming pared 0 bases from V and 2 bases from J, leaving 10 bases between. Participant age was roughly 18 to 90 years, and participants resided in about 25 US areas. Data came from immunoSEQ multiplex PCR; TCRdb stores just in-frame clones and leaves some out. The sample lists fewer than 350,000 clones, approximately 90% occurring once. The chain employs TRBV27 and TRBJ2-5, with a possible D match to TRBD2 (6 bases). The sequenced sample consisted of PBMCs or T cells enriched from blood (not recorded which). This clonotype was sampled from a woman aged 25 to 39 with acute COVID-19. The CDR3 nucleotides read TGTGCCAGCAGTTTATCTGGCGGGATACAAGAGACCCAGTACTTC. It yields the protein CASSLSGGIQETQYF.